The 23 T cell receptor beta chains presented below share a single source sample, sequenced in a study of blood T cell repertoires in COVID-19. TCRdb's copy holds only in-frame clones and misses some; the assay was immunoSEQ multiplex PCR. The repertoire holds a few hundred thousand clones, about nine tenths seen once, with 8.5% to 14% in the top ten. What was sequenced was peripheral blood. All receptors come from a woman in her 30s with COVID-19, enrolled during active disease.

The CDR3 loop reads CASSHNIRYTEAFF. The CDR3 nucleotides are TGTGCCAGCAGCCATAATATCCGGTACACTGAAGCTTTCTTT. V is TRBV7-2 and J is TRBJ1-1; unclear D gene. The ends were cut back, 5 bases at V and 3 bases at J, with 13 bases in the middle. The CDR3 runs 14 residues. CDR1 SGHTA and CDR2 FQGNSA come from the germline V gene. The whole variable domain, filled in from reference TRBV7-2 and TRBJ1-1, reads GAGVSQSPSNKVTEKGKDVELRCDPISGHTALYWYRQSLGQGLEFLIYFQGNSAPDKSGLPSDRFSAERTGGSVSTLTIQRTQQEDSAVYLCASSHNIRYTEAFFGQGTRLTVV.

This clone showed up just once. The CDR3 DNA sequence: TGTGCCAGCAGCTTAGCGCCGGACAGGGCTTCTTCACCCCTCCACTTT. Amino acids: CASSLAPDRASSPLHF. The chain carries TRBV7-6 and TRBJ1-6; the match to TRBD1 covers 8 bases. This CDR3 region has 16 residues. The V segment lost 0 bases and the J segment 9 bases; nucleotides outside the gene matches: 7. The germline V gene has CDR1 SGHVS and CDR2 FNYEAQ.

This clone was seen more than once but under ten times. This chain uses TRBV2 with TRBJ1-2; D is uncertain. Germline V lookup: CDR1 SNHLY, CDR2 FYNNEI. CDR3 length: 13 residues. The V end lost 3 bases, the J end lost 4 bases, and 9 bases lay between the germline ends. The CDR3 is CASSEQSPYGYTF. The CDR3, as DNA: TGTGCCAGCAGTGAGCAGTCTCCCTATGGCTACACCTTC.

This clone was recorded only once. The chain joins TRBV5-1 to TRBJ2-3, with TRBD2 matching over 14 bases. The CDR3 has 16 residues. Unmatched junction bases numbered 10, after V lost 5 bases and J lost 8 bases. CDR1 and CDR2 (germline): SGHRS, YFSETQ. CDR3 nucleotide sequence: TGCGCCAGCAGACCTTGGACTAGCGGGGGGCGGGGTACGCAGTATTTT. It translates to CASRPWTSGGRGTQYF.

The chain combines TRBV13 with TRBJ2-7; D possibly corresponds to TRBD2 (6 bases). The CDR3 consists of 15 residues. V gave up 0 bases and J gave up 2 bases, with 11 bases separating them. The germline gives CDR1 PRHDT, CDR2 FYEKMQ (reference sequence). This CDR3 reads CASSLGAGGTYEQYF. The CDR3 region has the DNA TGTGCCAGCAGCTTAGGGGCTGGGGGGACCTACGAGCAGTACTTC.

The CDR3 loop is CASSFRRTGRSGNTIYF. CDR3 in DNA: TGTGCCAGCAGCTTCCGGCGGACAGGGCGCTCTGGAAACACCATATATTTT. The V and J genes are TRBV7-9 and TRBJ1-3; 8 nucleotides align to TRBD1. Per germline, CDR1 SEHNR and CDR2 FQNEAQ (reference sequence). V was clipped by 3 bases and J by 0 bases; unmatched bases: 7. The CDR3 runs to 17 residues.

CDR3 in DNA: TGTGCCAGTAGTCTACTATACAGGGGCGGATATGGCTACACCTTC. The encoded protein is CASSLLYRGGYGYTF. The chain is built from TRBV19 and TRBJ1-2, with 7 bases aligning to TRBD1. The CDR3 consists of 15 residues. The V gene's germline CDR1 is LNHDA and CDR2 SQIVND (reference sequence). Germline trimming cut 5 bases from V and 5 bases from J; bases unmatched to any gene: 11.

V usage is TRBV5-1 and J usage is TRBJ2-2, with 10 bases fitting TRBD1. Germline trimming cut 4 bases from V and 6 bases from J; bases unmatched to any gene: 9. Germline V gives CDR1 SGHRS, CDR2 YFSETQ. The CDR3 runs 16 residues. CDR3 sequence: CASSPRGDRGAGELFF. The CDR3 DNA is TGCGCCAGCAGCCCGAGGGGGGACAGGGGCGCCGGGGAGCTGTTTTTT.

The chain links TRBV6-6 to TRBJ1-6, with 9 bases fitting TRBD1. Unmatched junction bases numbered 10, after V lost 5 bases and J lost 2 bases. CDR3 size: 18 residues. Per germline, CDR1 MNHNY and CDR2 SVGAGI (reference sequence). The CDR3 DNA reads TGTGCCAGCAGTCATCGACAGGGGGTTCGTACCTATAATTCACCCCTCCACTTT. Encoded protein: CASSHRQGVRTYNSPLHF.

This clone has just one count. CDR3 nucleotide sequence: TGTGCCAGCAGCCAACCAGGGGGCACGAATGAAAAACTGTTTTTT. This encodes CASSQPGGTNEKLFF. V gene TRBV4-2 combines with J gene TRBJ1-4, with 8 bases aligning to TRBD1. CDR3 length equals 15 residues. Trimming took 2 bases from V and 5 from J; bases not matched to a gene: 4. Germline CDR1 reads LGHNA; CDR2 reads YNFKEQ.

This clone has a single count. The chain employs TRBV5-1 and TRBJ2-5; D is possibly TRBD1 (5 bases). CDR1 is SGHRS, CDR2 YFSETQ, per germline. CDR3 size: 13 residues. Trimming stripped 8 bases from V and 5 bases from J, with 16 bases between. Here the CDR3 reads CASRGGPLETQYF. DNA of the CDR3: TGCGCCAGTAGGGGTGGACCCCTTGAGACCCAGTACTTC.

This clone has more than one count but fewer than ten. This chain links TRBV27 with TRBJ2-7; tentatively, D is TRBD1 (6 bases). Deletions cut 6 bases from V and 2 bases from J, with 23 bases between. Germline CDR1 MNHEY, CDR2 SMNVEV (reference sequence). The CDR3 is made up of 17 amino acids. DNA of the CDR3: TGTGCCAGCAGCACTAACCAGGGGCCGATGCGAACCTACGAGCAGTACTTC. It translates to CASSTNQGPMRTYEQYF.

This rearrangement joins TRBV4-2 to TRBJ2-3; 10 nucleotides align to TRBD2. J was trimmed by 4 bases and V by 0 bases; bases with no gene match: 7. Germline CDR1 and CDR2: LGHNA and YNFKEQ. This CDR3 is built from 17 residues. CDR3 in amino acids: CASSQEGRLAGADTQYF. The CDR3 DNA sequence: TGTGCCAGCAGCCAAGAAGGGCGGCTAGCGGGGGCAGATACGCAGTATTTT.

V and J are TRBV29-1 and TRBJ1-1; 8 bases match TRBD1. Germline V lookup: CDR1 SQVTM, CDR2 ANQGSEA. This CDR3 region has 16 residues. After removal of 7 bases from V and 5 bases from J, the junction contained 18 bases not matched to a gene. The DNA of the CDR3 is TGCAGCGCTGGAGCCGTCCAGAACAGGGGGGAGACTGAAGCTTTCTTT. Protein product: CSAGAVQNRGETEAFF.

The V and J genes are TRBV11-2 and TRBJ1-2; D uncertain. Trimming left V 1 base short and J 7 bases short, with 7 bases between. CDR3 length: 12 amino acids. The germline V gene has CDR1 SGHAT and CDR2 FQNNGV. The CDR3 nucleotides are TGTGCCAGCAGCTTAGCCCGGGTTGGCTACACCTTC. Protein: CASSLARVGYTF.

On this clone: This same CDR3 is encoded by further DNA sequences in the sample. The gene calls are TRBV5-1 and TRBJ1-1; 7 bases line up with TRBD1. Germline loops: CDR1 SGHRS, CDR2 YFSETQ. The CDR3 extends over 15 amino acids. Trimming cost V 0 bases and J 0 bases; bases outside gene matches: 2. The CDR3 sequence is CASSLAGQLNTEAFF. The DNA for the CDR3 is TGCGCCAGCAGCTTGGCGGGACAGTTGAACACTGAAGCTTTCTTT.

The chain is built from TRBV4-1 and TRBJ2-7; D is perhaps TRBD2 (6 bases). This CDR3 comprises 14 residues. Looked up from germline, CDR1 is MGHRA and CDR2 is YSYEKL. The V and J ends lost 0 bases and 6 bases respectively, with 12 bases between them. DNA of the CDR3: TGCGCCAGCAGCCAAGATTCGCGGGAAGGCGAGCAGTACTTC. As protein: CASSQDSREGEQYF.

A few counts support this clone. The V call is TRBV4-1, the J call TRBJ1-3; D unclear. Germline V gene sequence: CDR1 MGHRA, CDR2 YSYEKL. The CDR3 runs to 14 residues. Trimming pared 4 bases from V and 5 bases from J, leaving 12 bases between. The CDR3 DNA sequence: TGCGCCAGCAGCCCTGGGCAGTCCAGAAACACCATATATTTT. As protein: CASSPGQSRNTIYF.

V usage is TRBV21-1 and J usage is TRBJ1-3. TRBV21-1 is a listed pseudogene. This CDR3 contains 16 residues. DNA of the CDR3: TGTGCCAGCAGCTCCGGGAGGTTACTAACCGGAAACACCATATATTTT. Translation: CASSSGRLLTGNTIYF.

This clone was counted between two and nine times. The CDR3 DNA reads as TGTGCCAGCAGCCAAGTCAGCGGGCTTTACTCTGGAAACACCATATATTTT. Translating it yields CASSQVSGLYSGNTIYF. The V call is TRBV4-2, the J call TRBJ1-3; no clear D. The CDR3 spans 17 residues. Trimming removed 1 base from V and 0 bases from J, with 13 bases in between. Germline CDR1 LGHNA, CDR2 YNFKEQ.

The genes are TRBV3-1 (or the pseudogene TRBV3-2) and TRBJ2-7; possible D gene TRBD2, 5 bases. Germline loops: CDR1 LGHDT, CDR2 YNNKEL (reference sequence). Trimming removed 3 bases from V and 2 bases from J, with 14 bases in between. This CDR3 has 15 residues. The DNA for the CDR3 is TGTGCCAGCAGCCACGCTGGACTGATACCCTACGAGCAGTACTTC. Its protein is CASSHAGLIPYEQYF.

The CDR3 is CASSKVAGRNQPQHF. In nucleotides, the CDR3 is TGTGCCAGCAGCAAAGTTGCAGGTCGCAATCAGCCCCAGCATTTT. The V and J genes are TRBV21-1 and TRBJ1-5; TRBD1 is the table's D call, not checked against the DNA. TRBV21-1 is assigned pseudogene status. The CDR3 spans 15 residues.

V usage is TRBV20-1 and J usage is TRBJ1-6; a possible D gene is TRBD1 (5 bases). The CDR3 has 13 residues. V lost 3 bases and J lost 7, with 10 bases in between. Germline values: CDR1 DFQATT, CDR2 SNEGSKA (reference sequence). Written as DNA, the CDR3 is TGCAGTGCTAGTACAGGTTTAAATTCACCCCTCCACTTT. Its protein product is CSASTGLNSPLHF.